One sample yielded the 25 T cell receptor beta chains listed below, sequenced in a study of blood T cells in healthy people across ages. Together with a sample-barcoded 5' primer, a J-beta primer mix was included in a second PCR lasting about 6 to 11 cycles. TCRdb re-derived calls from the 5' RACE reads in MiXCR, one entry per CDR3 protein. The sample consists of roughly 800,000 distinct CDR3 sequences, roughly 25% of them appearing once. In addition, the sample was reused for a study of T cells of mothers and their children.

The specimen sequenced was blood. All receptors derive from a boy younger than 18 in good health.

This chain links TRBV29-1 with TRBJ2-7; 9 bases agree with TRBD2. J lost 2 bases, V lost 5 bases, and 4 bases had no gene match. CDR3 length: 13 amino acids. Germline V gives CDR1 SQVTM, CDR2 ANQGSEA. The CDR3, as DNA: TGCAGCGTTTATCTAGCGGGGACCTACGAGCAGTACTTC. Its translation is CSVYLAGTYEQYF.

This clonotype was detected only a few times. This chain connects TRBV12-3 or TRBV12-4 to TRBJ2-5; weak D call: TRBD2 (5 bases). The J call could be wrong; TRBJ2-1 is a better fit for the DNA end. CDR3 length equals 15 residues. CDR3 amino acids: CASSQRERGYNEQFF. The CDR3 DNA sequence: TGTGCCAGCAGTCAACGAGAACGGGGATACAATGAGCAGTTCTTC.

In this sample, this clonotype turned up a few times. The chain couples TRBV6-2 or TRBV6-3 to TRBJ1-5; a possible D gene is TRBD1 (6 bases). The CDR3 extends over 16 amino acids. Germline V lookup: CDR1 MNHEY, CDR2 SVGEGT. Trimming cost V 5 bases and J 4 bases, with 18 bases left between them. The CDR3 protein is CASSLRHGGRNQPQHF. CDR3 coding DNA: TGTGCCAGCAGTCTGAGACACGGGGGCCGTAATCAGCCCCAGCATTTT.

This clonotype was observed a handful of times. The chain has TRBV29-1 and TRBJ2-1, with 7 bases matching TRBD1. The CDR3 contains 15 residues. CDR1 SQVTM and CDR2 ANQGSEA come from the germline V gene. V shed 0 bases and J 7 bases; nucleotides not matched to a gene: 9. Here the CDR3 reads CSVEDRQGEGNEQFF. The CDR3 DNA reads TGCAGCGTTGAAGATCGACAGGGCGAGGGGAATGAGCAGTTCTTC.

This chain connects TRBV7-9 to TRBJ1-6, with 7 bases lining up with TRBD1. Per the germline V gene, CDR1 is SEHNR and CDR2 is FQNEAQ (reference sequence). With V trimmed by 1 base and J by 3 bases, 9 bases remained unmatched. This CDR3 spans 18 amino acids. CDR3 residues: CASSLDEAGGYYNSPLHF. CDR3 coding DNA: TGTGCCAGCAGCTTAGACGAAGCAGGGGGATACTATAATTCACCCCTCCACTTT.

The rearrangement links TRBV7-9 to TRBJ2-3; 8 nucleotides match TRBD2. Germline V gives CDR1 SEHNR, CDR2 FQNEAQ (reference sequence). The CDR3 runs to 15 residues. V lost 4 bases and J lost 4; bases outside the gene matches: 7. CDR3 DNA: TGTGCCAGCAGCTGGGGACTAGACAGGCCAGATACGCAGTATTTT. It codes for CASSWGLDRPDTQYF.

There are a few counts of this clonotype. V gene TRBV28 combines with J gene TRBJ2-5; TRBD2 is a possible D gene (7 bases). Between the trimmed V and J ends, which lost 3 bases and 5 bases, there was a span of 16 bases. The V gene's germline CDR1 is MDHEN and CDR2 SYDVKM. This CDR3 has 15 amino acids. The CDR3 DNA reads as TGTGCCAGCAGTTTTGCCGGGGGGCGCGGGGAGACCCAGTACTTC. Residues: CASSFAGGRGETQYF.

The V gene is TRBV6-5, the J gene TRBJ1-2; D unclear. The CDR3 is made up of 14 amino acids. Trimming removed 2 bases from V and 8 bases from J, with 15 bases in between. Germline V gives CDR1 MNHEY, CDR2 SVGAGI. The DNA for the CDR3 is TGTGCCAGCAGTTACACCGGTGGCACTAAGGGCTACACCTTC. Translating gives CASSYTGGTKGYTF.

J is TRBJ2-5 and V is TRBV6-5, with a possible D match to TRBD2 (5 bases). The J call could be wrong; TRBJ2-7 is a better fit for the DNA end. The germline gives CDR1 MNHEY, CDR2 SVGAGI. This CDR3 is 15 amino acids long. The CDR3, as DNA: TGTGCCAGCAGTTATTCCCTAGCTGATGCCTACGAGCAGTACTTC. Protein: CASSYSLADAYEQYF.

Written as DNA, the CDR3 is TGTGCCAGCAGCAGGACACTGGCCCAAGAGACCCAGTACTTC. It yields the protein CASSRTLAQETQYF. The chain joins TRBV11-2 to TRBJ2-5, with a tentative D call TRBD1 (5 bases). The length of the CDR3 is 14 residues. With 5 bases removed from V and 1 base from J, the gap between germline ends came to 11 bases. Germline V gene lookup returns CDR1 SGHAT and CDR2 FQNNGV.

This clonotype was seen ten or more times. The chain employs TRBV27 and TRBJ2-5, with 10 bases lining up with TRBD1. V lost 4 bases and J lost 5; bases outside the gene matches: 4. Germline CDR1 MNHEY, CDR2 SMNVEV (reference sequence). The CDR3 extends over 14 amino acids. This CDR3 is CASSSRTGGETQYF. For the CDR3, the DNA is TGTGCCAGCAGTTCGCGGACAGGGGGGGAGACCCAGTACTTC.

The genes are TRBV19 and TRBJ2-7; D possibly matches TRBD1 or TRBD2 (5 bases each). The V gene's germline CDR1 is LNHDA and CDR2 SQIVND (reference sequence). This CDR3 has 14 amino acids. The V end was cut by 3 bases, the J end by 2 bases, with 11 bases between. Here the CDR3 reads CASSIGTGTYEQYF. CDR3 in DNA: TGTGCCAGTAGTATCGGGACGGGGACCTACGAGCAGTACTTC.

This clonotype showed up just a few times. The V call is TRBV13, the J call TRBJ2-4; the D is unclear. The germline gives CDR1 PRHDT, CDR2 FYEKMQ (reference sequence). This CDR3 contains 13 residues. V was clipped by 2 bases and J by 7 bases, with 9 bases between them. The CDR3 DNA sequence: TGTGCCAGCAGCTTACCGGGTTCGAACATTCAGTACTTC. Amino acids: CASSLPGSNIQYF.

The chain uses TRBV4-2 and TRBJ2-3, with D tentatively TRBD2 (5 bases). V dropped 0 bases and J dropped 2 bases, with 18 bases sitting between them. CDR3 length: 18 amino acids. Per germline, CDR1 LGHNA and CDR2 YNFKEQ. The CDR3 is CASSQDRISGGYTDTQYF. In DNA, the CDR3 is TGTGCCAGCAGCCAAGATCGTATTAGTGGAGGATACACAGATACGCAGTATTTT.

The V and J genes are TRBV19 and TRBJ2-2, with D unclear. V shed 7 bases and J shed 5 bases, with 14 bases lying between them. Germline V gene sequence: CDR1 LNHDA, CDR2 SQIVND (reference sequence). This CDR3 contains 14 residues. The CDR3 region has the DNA TGTGCCAGTACGGACGCGTACCTTACCGGGGAGCTGTTTTTT. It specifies CASTDAYLTGELFF.

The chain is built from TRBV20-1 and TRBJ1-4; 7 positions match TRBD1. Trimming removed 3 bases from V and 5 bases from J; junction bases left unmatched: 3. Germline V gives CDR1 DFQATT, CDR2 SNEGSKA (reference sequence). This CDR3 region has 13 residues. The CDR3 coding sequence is TGCAGTGCTAGTAACAGGGGAAATGAAAAACTGTTTTTT. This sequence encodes CSASNRGNEKLFF.

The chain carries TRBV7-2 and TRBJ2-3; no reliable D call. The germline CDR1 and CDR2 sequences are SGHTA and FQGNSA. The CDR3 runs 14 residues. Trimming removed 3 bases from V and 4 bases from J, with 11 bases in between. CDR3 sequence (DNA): TGTGCCAGCAGCTTCATATCGCTCTCAGATACGCAGTATTTT. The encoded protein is CASSFISLSDTQYF. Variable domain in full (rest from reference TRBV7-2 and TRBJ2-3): GAGVSQSPSNKVTEKGKDVELRCDPISGHTALYWYRQSLGQGLEFLIYFQGNSAPDKSGLPSDRFSAERTGGSVSTLTIQRTQQEDSAVYLCASSFISLSDTQYFGPGTRLTVL.

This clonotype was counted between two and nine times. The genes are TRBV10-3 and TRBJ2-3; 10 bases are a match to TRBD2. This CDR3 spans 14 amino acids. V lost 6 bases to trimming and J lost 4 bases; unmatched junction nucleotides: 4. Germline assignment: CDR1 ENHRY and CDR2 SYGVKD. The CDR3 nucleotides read TGTGCCATCAGCGGGACTAGCGCAGCAGATACGCAGTATTTT. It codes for CAISGTSAADTQYF.

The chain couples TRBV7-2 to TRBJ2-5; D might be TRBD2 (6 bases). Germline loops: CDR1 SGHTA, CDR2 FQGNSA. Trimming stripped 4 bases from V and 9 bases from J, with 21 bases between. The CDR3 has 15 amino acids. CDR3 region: CASSSTGTPGEAQYF. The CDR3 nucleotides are TGTGCCAGCAGCTCGACCGGGACTCCTGGTGAGGCCCAGTACTTC.

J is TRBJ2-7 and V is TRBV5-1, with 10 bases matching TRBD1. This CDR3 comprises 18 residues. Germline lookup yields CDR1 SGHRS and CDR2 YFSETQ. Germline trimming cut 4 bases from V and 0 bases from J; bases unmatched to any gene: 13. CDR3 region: CASSPTGGQGGFSYEQYF. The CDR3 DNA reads TGCGCCAGCAGCCCGACAGGCGGACAGGGGGGTTTCTCCTACGAGCAGTACTTC.

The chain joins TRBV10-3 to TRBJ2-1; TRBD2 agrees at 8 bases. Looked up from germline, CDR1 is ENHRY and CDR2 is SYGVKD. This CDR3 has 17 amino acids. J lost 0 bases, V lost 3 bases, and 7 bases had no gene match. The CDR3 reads CAISEDLAGSSYNEQFF. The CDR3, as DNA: TGTGCCATCAGTGAAGATTTAGCGGGGAGCTCCTACAATGAGCAGTTCTTC.

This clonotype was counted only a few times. CDR3 sequence (DNA): TGCAGTGCTACACCCCTTGGCGGAGGGGGCTGGGAGACCCAGTACTTC. It translates to CSATPLGGGGWETQYF. The gene calls are TRBV20-1 and TRBJ2-1; D may be TRBD1 (7 bases). TRBJ2-5 explains the end of the DNA better; the J call may be wrong. Germline CDR1 reads DFQATT; CDR2 reads SNEGSKA (reference sequence). This CDR3 contains 16 residues.

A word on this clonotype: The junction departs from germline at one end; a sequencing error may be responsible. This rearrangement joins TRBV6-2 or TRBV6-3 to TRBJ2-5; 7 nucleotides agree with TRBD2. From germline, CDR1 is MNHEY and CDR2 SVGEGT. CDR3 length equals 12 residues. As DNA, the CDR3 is TGTGCCAGCAGTTGGGAGGGTCTCGGGAAGTTCTTC. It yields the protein CASSWEGLGKFF.

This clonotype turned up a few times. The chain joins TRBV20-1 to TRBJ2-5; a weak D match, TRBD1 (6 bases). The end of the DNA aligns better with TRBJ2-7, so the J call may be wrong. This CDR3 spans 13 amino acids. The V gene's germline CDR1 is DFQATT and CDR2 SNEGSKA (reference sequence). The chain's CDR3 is CSASRDTSYEQYF. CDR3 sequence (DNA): TGCAGTGCTAGTAGGGACACCTCCTACGAGCAGTACTTC.

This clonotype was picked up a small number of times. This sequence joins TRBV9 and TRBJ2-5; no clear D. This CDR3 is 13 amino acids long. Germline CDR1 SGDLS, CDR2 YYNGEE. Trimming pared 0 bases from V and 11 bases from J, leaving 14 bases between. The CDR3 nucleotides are TGTGCCAGCAGCGTAGGTGATAGAAGTGAGCAGTACTTC. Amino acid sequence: CASSVGDRSEQYF.